A selection of T cell receptor beta chains follows, all from one sample in a study of blood T cell repertoires in COVID-19. TCRdb's table, derived via immunoSEQ multiplex PCR, lists solely in-frame clones and lacks some. This sample has more than 150,000 clones; 80% occur once, and the top ten carry approximately 15%. Sequenced material: PBMCs or T cells enriched from blood (not recorded which). The receptors stem from a man aged 60 to 75 who had been exposed to COVID-19. The CDR3 runs from the conserved cysteine through the conserved F or W. The order of the fields is V gene, D gene, clone size, J gene, CDR3 protein, CDR3 DNA. D genes are given only for firm matches. The size of a clone is reported for some rows only, either as once, few or many, or as a class for expanded clones.

TRBV2,TRBD1,NA,TRBJ1-5,CASSADRGVGQPQHF,TGTGCCAGCAGTGCAGACAGGGGGGTGGGACAGCCCCAGCATTTT
TRBV6-5,TRBD1,NA,TRBJ1-1,CASSATTGGGTEAFF,TGTGCCAGCAGCGCGACAACAGGGGGTGGCACTGAAGCTTTCTTT
TRBV7-2,NA,NA,TRBJ1-2,CASSSRAGDGYTF,TGTGCCAGCAGCTCTAGGGCAGGGGATGGCTACACCTTC
TRBV4-2,TRBD2,many,TRBJ2-7,CASSQDISASGNYEQYF,TGTGCCAGCAGCCAAGATATATCGGCCAGCGGGAACTACGAGCAGTACTTC
TRBV30,NA,few,TRBJ1-4,CAWRQANEKLFF,TGTGCCTGGAGGCAGGCTAATGAAAAACTGTTTTTT
TRBV7-9,NA,NA,TRBJ2-3,CASSFYDIPTQYF,TGTGCCAGCAGCTTCTACGACATCCCCACGCAGTATTTT
TRBV9,NA,NA,TRBJ1-1,CASSVAGAAGMNTEAFF,TGTGCCAGCAGCGTAGCTGGGGCGGCAGGAATGAACACTGAAGCTTTCTTT
TRBV18,TRBD1,once,TRBJ1-5,CASSPRKTGGARSNQPQHF,TGTGCCAGCTCACCAAGGAAGACAGGGGGCGCGCGGAGCAATCAGCCCCAGCATTTT
TRBV27,TRBD2,NA,TRBJ2-7,CASRPLAGGPEQYF,TGTGCCAGCAGGCCACTAGCGGGAGGGCCGGAGCAGTACTTC
TRBV19,TRBD1,NA,TRBJ1-1,CASEPGQGSGTEAFF,TGTGCCAGTGAACCGGGACAGGGGTCGGGAACTGAAGCTTTCTTT
TRBV6-5,NA,NA,TRBJ1-5,CASSWSGFGQPQHF,TGTGCCAGCAGTTGGTCAGGGTTCGGTCAGCCCCAGCATTTT
TRBV5-5,NA,NA,TRBJ2-6,CASRSSGANVLTF,TGTGCCAGCAGATCTTCTGGGGCCAACGTCCTGACTTTC
TRBV4-3,TRBD2,NA,TRBJ2-1,CASSQETSGRGSSYNEQFF,TGCGCCAGCAGCCAGGAAACTAGCGGGAGGGGGAGCTCCTACAATGAGCAGTTCTTC
TRBV2,NA,NA,TRBJ1-6,CASSASVTNSPLHF,TGTGCCAGCAGTGCGTCAGTCACGAATTCACCCCTCCACTTT
TRBV19,NA,NA,TRBJ2-5,CASSIVSGGETQYF,TGTGCCAGTAGTATAGTGTCAGGCGGGGAGACCCAGTACTTC
TRBV9,NA,NA,TRBJ1-2,CASSVMDSGVYGYTF,TGTGCCAGCAGCGTAATGGACAGCGGAGTATATGGCTACACCTTC
TRBV27,NA,few,TRBJ2-3,CASSWTGDYTDTQYF,TGTGCCAGCAGTTGGACTGGAGATTACACAGATACGCAGTATTTT
TRBV6-2/TRBV6-3,NA,few,TRBJ2-6,CASSTDNSGANVLTF,TGTGCCAGCAGTACCGACAATTCTGGGGCCAACGTCCTGACTTTC
TRBV30,NA,once,TRBJ1-1,CAWSGAGVEAFF,TGTGCCTGGAGTGGTGCAGGCGTTGAAGCTTTCTTT
TRBV6-4,NA,NA,TRBJ2-6,CASRTDTGANVLTF,TGTGCCAGCAGGACAGACACCGGGGCCAACGTCCTGACTTTC
TRBV6-6,NA,NA,TRBJ1-2,CASSAQGTFNYGYTF,TGTGCCAGCAGTGCCCAGGGCACCTTTAACTATGGCTACACCTTC
TRBV28,NA,NA,TRBJ1-1,CASRGNVYGGGDMNTEAFF,TGTGCCAGCAGGGGGAACGTTTACGGGGGTGGGGATATGAACACTGAAGCTTTCTTT
TRBV5-6,NA,NA,TRBJ2-5,CASSPGGYQETQYF,TGTGCCAGCAGCCCGGGCGGGTACCAAGAGACCCAGTACTTC
TRBV7-2,NA,NA,TRBJ1-1,CASSLMGRGSTEAFF,TGTGCCAGCAGCTTAATGGGCAGGGGCAGCACTGAAGCTTTCTTT
TRBV18,NA,NA,TRBJ2-7,CASSPTHGGQSTMEQYF,TGTGCCAGCTCACCCACACACGGAGGACAGAGTACGATGGAGCAGTACTTC
TRBV5-1,NA,NA,TRBJ2-5,CASSLELETQYF,TGCGCCAGCAGCTTGGAGCTAGAGACCCAGTACTTC